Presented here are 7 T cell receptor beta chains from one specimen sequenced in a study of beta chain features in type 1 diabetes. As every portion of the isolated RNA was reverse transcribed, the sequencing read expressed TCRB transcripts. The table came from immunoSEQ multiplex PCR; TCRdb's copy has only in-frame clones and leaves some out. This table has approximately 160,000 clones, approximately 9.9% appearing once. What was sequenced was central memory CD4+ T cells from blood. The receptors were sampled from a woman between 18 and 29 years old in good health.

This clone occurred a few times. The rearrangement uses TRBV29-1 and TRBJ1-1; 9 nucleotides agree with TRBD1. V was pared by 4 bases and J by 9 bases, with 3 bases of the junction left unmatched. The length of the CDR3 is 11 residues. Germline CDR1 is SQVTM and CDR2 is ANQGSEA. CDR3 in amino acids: CSVGGQGKAFF. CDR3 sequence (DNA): TGCAGCGTTGGGGGACAGGGTAAAGCTTTCTTT.

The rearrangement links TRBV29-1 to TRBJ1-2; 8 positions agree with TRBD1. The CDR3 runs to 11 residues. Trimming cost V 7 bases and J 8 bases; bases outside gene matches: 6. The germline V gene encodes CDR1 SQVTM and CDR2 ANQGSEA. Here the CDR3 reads CSASGGAGYTF. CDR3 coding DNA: TGCAGCGCTTCAGGGGGCGCGGGCTACACCTTC.

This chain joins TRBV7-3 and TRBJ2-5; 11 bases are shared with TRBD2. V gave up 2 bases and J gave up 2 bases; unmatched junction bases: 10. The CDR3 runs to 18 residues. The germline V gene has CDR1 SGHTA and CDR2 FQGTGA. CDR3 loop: CASSLGAPLAGGQETQYF. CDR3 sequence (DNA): TGTGCCAGCAGCTTAGGGGCACCGCTAGCGGGGGGACAAGAGACCCAGTACTTC.

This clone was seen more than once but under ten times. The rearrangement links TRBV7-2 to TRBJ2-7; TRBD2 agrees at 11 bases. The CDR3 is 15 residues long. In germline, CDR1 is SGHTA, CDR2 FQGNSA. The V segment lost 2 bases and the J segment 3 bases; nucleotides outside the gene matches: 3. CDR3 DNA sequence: TGTGCCAGCAGCTTAACTAGCGGGAGTTTCTACGAGCAGTACTTC. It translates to CASSLTSGSFYEQYF. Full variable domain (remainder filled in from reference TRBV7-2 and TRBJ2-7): GAGVSQSPSNKVTEKGKDVELRCDPISGHTALYWYRQSLGQGLEFLIYFQGNSAPDKSGLPSDRFSAERTGGSVSTLTIQRTQQEDSAVYLCASSLTSGSFYEQYFGPGTRLTVT.

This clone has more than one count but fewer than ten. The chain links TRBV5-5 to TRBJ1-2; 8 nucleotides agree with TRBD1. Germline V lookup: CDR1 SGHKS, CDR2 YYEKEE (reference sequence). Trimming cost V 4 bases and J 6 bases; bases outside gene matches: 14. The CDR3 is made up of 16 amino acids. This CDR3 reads CASSAYGQGLEDGYTF. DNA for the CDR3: TGTGCCAGCAGCGCCTACGGACAGGGTCTTGAAGATGGCTACACCTTC.

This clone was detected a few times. The CDR3 loop reads CASRERAGGMNTEAFF. For the CDR3, the DNA is TGTGCCAGCAGGGAAAGGGCAGGGGGTATGAACACTGAAGCTTTCTTT. The genes are TRBV11-3 and TRBJ1-1; 7 bases map to TRBD1. The junction had 10 bases not matched to a gene; V was cut back by 6 bases and J by 0 bases. The CDR3 spans 16 residues. The V gene's germline CDR1 is SGHNT and CDR2 YENEEA.

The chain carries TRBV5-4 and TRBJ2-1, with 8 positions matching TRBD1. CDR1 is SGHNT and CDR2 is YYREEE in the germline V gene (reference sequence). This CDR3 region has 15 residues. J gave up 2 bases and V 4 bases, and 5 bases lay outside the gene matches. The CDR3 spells CASSHRQGPYNEQFF. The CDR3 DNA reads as TGTGCCAGCAGCCATCGACAGGGGCCCTACAATGAGCAGTTCTTC.